These 16 T cell receptor beta chains were sequenced from one sample in a study of control samples from healthy donors and cancer patients. Sequencing was performed with immunoSEQ multiplex PCR; in TCRdb, only in-frame clones are kept and a portion is missing. The sample consists of around 140,000 clones, under 95% of them appearing once. The sample was blood. The receptors derive from a middle-aged man in good health.

This chain uses TRBV19 with TRBJ2-7; TRBD2 matches 10 bases. The CDR3 extends over 15 amino acids. CDR1 and CDR2 (germline): LNHDA, SQIVND (reference sequence). The trim removed 0 bases at V and 4 bases at J, leaving 3 bases unmatched. The CDR3 loop is CASSIEASGSYEQYF. CDR3 DNA sequence: TGTGCCAGTAGTATAGAGGCTAGCGGGAGTTACGAGCAGTACTTC.

This chain uses TRBV5-1 with TRBJ1-2; TRBD1 aligns across 7 bases. Germline V gene data show CDR1 as SGHRS and CDR2 as YFSETQ. Trimming removed 4 bases from V and 7 bases from J; junction bases left unmatched: 10. This CDR3 region has 14 residues. CDR3 amino acids: CASSLDRASSGYTF. CDR3 bases: TGCGCCAGCAGCCTAGACAGGGCCTCTTCTGGCTACACCTTC.

This sequence joins TRBV12-3 or TRBV12-4 and TRBJ1-1, with 8 bases matching TRBD1. J lost 7 bases, V lost 9 bases, and 10 bases had no gene match. The CDR3 sequence is 13 residues long. CDR3 in DNA: TGTGCCAGTCGGGGACAGGCGTCCGGTGAAGCTTTCTTT. Amino acid sequence: CASRGQASGEAFF.

The chain joins TRBV2 to TRBJ2-2, with a possible D match to TRBD2 (7 bases). The germline V gene has CDR1 SNHLY and CDR2 FYNNEI. V lost 4 bases to trimming and J lost 6 bases, with 18 bases between them. CDR3 length equals 16 residues. The CDR3 protein is CASSAWGGLSPGELFF. CDR3 in DNA: TGTGCCAGCAGTGCGTGGGGGGGGCTTTCTCCCGGGGAGCTGTTTTTT.

V gene TRBV7-2 combines with J gene TRBJ1-3; a possible D gene is TRBD1 (5 bases). Deletions cut 2 bases from V and 5 bases from J, with 13 bases between. This CDR3 has 15 amino acids. The germline V gene encodes CDR1 SGHTA and CDR2 FQGNSA. CDR3 sequence: CASSLPRGGRNTIYF. For the CDR3, the DNA is TGTGCCAGCAGCTTACCCCGGGGGGGTAGAAACACCATATATTTT.

This chain connects TRBV7-2 to TRBJ1-2, with D uncertain. This CDR3 region has 13 residues. In germline, CDR1 is SGHTA, CDR2 FQGNSA. The V and J ends lost 2 bases and 2 bases respectively, with 6 bases between them. Here the CDR3 reads CASSLKGNYGYTF. In DNA, the CDR3 is TGTGCCAGCAGCTTAAAGGGAAACTATGGCTACACCTTC.

V gene TRBV6-2 or TRBV6-3 combines with J gene TRBJ2-2; D might be TRBD2 (6 bases). The germline gives CDR1 MNHEY, CDR2 SVGEGT. Trimming left V 2 bases short and J 6 bases short, with 16 bases between. The CDR3 consists of 16 residues. DNA for the CDR3: TGTGCCAGCAGTTACGCAGCGTGGGGGGTCTCCGGGGAGCTGTTTTTT. Amino acids: CASSYAAWGVSGELFF.

V usage is TRBV9 and J usage is TRBJ2-3; 9 bases align to TRBD2. This CDR3 comprises 15 residues. Looked up from germline, CDR1 is SGDLS and CDR2 is YYNGEE. Germline trimming cut 5 bases from V and 3 bases from J; bases unmatched to any gene: 7. The CDR3 DNA reads TGTGCCAGCAGGGGGGTAGCGGGAGTGACAGATACGCAGTATTTT. Protein: CASRGVAGVTDTQYF.

This clone was counted between two and nine times. The V gene is TRBV15, the J gene TRBJ2-3; 14 nucleotides align to TRBD2. J was trimmed by 6 bases and V by 5 bases; bases with no gene match: 10. The CDR3 totals 17 residues. Per germline, CDR1 LNHNV and CDR2 YYDKDF (reference sequence). CDR3 residues: CATSPRTSGGFADTQYF. In DNA, the CDR3 is TGTGCCACCAGCCCCCGGACTAGCGGGGGGTTCGCGGATACGCAGTATTTT.

In DNA, the CDR3 is TGCAGTGCTAGTGAGTCCCGACCTCAAGAGACCCAGTACTTC. Protein: CSASESRPQETQYF. This chain connects TRBV20-1 to TRBJ2-5; D not certain. The V gene lost 3 bases and the J gene lost 2 bases, with 13 bases spanning the gap. The CDR3 consists of 14 residues. Germline lookup yields CDR1 DFQATT and CDR2 SNEGSKA (reference sequence).

The table lists this clone with a count of one. The rearrangement links TRBV5-5 to TRBJ2-4; 10 nucleotides agree with TRBD1. This CDR3 has 16 residues. V was clipped by 3 bases and J by 5 bases; unmatched bases: 8. Germline V gene lookup returns CDR1 SGHKS and CDR2 YYEKEE (reference sequence). CDR3 loop: CASSSRDRGIENIQYF. CDR3 DNA sequence: TGTGCCAGCAGCTCCCGGGACAGGGGTATTGAAAACATTCAGTACTTC.

This chain links TRBV28 with TRBJ2-1; D ambiguous. The germline V gene encodes CDR1 MDHEN and CDR2 SYDVKM. The CDR3 covers 12 residues. V shed 6 bases and J shed 8 bases, with 11 bases lying between them. CDR3 in DNA: TGTGCCAGCAGCCAATCGGGCTATGAGCAGTTCTTC. Protein: CASSQSGYEQFF.

The chain is built from TRBV4-2 and TRBJ1-1, with 10 bases fitting TRBD1. The V and J ends lost 4 bases and 1 base, in that order; junction bases with no gene match: 3. Germline loops: CDR1 LGHNA, CDR2 YNFKEQ. The CDR3 has 15 residues. CDR3 protein: CASSPRQGANTEAFF. CDR3 coding DNA: TGTGCCAGCAGCCCGCGACAGGGGGCGAACACTGAAGCTTTCTTT.

The gene calls are TRBV4-3 and TRBJ2-1; D remains ambiguous. The CDR3 loop spans 15 amino acids. Germline V CDR1 and CDR2: LGHNA, YSLEER. V was clipped by 1 base and J by 3 bases, with 10 bases between them. The CDR3 DNA follows: TGCGCCAGCAGCCAAGGGGCAGCCGACTACAATGAGCAGTTCTTC. The encoded protein is CASSQGAADYNEQFF.

This chain uses TRBV28 with TRBJ1-1, with a possible D match to TRBD1 (6 bases). The V end lost 3 bases, the J end lost 0 bases, and 8 bases lay between the germline ends. The CDR3 runs 14 residues. From germline, CDR1 is MDHEN and CDR2 SYDVKM. CDR3 sequence: CASSFHRVNTEAFF. The CDR3, as DNA: TGTGCCAGCAGTTTCCACAGGGTGAACACTGAAGCTTTCTTT.

Only one count was recorded for this clone. V gene TRBV2 combines with J gene TRBJ1-1; no clear D gene. CDR3 length: 10 amino acids. Germline V CDR1 and CDR2: SNHLY, FYNNEI. V lost 4 bases and J lost 4, with 1 base in between. This CDR3 reads CASSGTEAFF. In DNA form, the CDR3 reads TGTGCCAGCAGTGGCACTGAAGCTTTCTTT.